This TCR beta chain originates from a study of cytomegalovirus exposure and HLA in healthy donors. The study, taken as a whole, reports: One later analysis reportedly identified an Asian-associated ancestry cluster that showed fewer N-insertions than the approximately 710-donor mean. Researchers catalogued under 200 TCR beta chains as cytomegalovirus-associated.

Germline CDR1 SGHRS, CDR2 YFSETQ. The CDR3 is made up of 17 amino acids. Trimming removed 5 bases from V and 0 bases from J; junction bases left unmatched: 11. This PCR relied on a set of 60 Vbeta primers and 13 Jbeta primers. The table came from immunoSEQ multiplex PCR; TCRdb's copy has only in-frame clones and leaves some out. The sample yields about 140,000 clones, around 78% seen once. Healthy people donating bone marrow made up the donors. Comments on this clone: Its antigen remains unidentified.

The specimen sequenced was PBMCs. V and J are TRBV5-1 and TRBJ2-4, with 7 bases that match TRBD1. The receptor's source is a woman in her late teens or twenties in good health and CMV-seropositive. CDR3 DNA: TGCGCCAGCAGTCCCGGGACAGCGCCTTTAGCCAAAAACATTCAGTACTTC. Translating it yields CASSPGTAPLAKNIQYF.